This T cell receptor (beta chain) appears in the sequencing data of a study of cytomegalovirus exposure and HLA in healthy donors. PCR primers comprised 60 Vbeta and 13 Jbeta primers. Data came from immunoSEQ multiplex PCR; TCRdb stores just in-frame clones and leaves some out. The table records roughly 200,000 clones, 70% to 80% of them present only once. V trimming: 4 bases; J trimming: 3 bases; junction bases outside the gene matches: 5. The CDR3 sequence is 15 residues long. The germline gives CDR1 MGHRA, CDR2 YSYEKL. The sequence was collected from a woman aged 55-69 years in good health and CMV-seropositive. The chain recombines TRBV4-1 with TRBJ2-7; TRBD1 matches 11 bases. Input material: PBMCs. This CDR3 is CASSPRGTGGYEQYF. CDR3 coding DNA: TGCGCCAGCAGCCCCCGCGGGACAGGGGGCTACGAGCAGTACTTC.